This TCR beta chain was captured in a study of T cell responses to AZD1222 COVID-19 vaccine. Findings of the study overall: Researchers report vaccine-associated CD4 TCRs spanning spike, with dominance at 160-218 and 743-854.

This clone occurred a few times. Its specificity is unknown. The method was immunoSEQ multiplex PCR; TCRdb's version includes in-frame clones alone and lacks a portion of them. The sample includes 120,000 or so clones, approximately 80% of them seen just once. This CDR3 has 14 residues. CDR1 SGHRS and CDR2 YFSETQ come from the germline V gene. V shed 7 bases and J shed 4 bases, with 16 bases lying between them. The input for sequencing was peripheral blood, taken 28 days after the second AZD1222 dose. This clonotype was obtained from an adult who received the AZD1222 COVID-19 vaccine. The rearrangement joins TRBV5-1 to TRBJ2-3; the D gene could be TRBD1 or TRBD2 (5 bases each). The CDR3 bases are TGCGCCAGCCAGGGTCTCAGGGAGTCAGATACGCAGTATTTT. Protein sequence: CASQGLRESDTQYF. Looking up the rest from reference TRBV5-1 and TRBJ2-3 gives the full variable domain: KAGVTQTPRYLIKTRGQQVTLSCSPISGHRSVSWYQQTPGQGLQFLFEYFSETQRNKGNFPGRFSGRQFSNSRSEMNVSTLELGDSALYLCASQGLRESDTQYFGPGTRLTVL.